This entry lists 29 T cell receptor beta chains sequenced from one sample in a study of blood T cell repertoires in COVID-19. Sequenced by immunoSEQ multiplex PCR; TCRdb stores in-frame clones only, minus some. Of a few hundred thousand clones listed, roughly 88% are singletons. Sequenced material: peripheral blood. The receptor set was obtained from a man older than 75 with acute or convalescent COVID-19.

This clone has only a few counts. One end of the junction does not line up with germline, which may come from a read error. The chain employs TRBV3-1 (or the pseudogene TRBV3-2) and TRBJ1-1; D gene unclear. The germline V gene encodes CDR1 LGHDT and CDR2 YNNKEL (reference sequence). This CDR3 is built from 15 residues. The CDR3 sequence is CASSQGGHLNTEAFF. The CDR3 DNA is TGTGCCAGCAGCCAAGGCGGCCACTTGAATACTGAAGCTTTCTTT.

V gene TRBV5-1 combines with J gene TRBJ2-3, with 7 bases that match TRBD1. The CDR3 is 15 amino acids. In germline, CDR1 is SGHRS, CDR2 YFSETQ. The V and J ends lost 3 bases and 2 bases, in that order; junction bases with no gene match: 6. This chain's CDR3 is CASSWSGGDTDTQYF. The CDR3 region has the DNA TGCGCCAGCAGCTGGTCAGGGGGTGACACAGATACGCAGTATTTT.

This chain links TRBV4-1 with TRBJ1-1; no clear D. Deletions cut 0 bases from V and 1 base from J, with 3 bases between. The CDR3 totals 13 residues. From germline, CDR1 is MGHRA and CDR2 YSYEKL. In DNA, the CDR3 is TGCGCCAGCAGCCAAGAGAGGAACACTGAAGCTTTCTTT. This encodes CASSQERNTEAFF.

This rearrangement joins TRBV10-3 to TRBJ1-5; 7 bases align to TRBD1. V lost 4 bases and J lost 5; bases outside the gene matches: 5. The V gene's germline CDR1 is ENHRY and CDR2 SYGVKD. The CDR3 consists of 14 residues. The CDR3 sequence: CAISGTGADQPQHF. The CDR3 DNA is TGTGCCATCAGTGGTACAGGGGCCGATCAGCCCCAGCATTTT.

This chain connects TRBV4-3 to TRBJ2-3; 9 bases are shared with TRBD1. V dropped 0 bases and J dropped 2; count of bases not matched to a gene: 12. Germline CDR1 LGHNA, CDR2 YSLEER. There are 19 residues in the CDR3. This CDR3 reads CASSQDYRGRLPTTDTQYF. DNA of the CDR3: TGCGCCAGCAGCCAAGATTACAGGGGGCGACTACCTACCACAGATACGCAGTATTTT.

This chain joins TRBV7-9 and TRBJ1-1; weak D call: TRBD1 (5 bases). Germline CDR1 reads SEHNR; CDR2 reads FQNEAQ (reference sequence). The V end was cut by 2 bases, the J end by 11 bases, with 9 bases between. The CDR3 is made up of 11 amino acids. CDR3 loop: CASSLRRDAFF. In DNA form, the CDR3 reads TGTGCCAGCAGCTTACGCAGGGATGCTTTCTTT.

The chain recombines TRBV4-3 with TRBJ2-7; possibly TRBD2 for D (5 bases). V was cut by 4 bases and J by 3 bases, with 13 bases left in between. The CDR3 extends over 14 amino acids. CDR1 and CDR2 (germline): LGHNA, YSLEER. CDR3 sequence reads: CASSRGGNLYEQYF. CDR3 nucleotides: TGCGCCAGCAGCCGTGGAGGTAATCTCTACGAGCAGTACTTC.

The V and J genes are TRBV19 and TRBJ2-7; TRBD1 matches 7 bases. V lost 6 bases to trimming and J lost 3 bases; unmatched junction nucleotides: 8. Per the germline V gene, CDR1 is LNHDA and CDR2 is SQIVND (reference sequence). The CDR3 length is 14 residues. Here the CDR3 reads CASRQGSTFYEQYF. The CDR3 DNA reads TGTGCCAGTAGACAGGGGTCGACCTTCTACGAGCAGTACTTC.

The J gene is TRBJ2-7, the V gene TRBV28; a weak D match, TRBD2 (6 bases). The CDR3 covers 14 residues. The germline CDR1 and CDR2 sequences are MDHEN and SYDVKM. Trimming removed 6 bases at V and 4 bases at J, with 16 bases between. The chain's CDR3 is CASRSLASTYEQYF. CDR3 bases: TGTGCCAGCAGGTCCCTAGCGTCAACATACGAGCAGTACTTC. Looking up the rest from reference TRBV28 and TRBJ2-7 gives the full variable domain: DVKVTQSSRYLVKRTGEKVFLECVQDMDHENMFWYRQDPGLGLRLIYFSYDVKMKEKGDIPEGYSVSREKKERFSLILESASTNQTSMYLCASRSLASTYEQYFGPGTRLTVT.

This CDR3 is CASSVGGGSGQGARRDKGNQPQHF. CDR3 DNA sequence: TGTGCCAGCAGCGTAGGAGGGGGATCGGGACAGGGGGCCCGGCGAGATAAGGGCAATCAGCCCCAGCATTTT. This rearrangement joins TRBV9 to TRBJ1-5; 12 bases match TRBD1. This CDR3 has 24 residues. V was clipped by 0 bases and J by 2 bases; unmatched bases: 24. Germline CDR1 is SGDLS and CDR2 is YYNGEE.

The chain joins TRBV6-1 to TRBJ2-2; D is undetermined. CDR1 is MNHNS and CDR2 is SASEGT in the germline V gene. V shed 5 bases and J shed 4 bases, with 5 bases lying between them. The CDR3 consists of 12 residues. The CDR3 region has the DNA TGTGCCAGCAGTTATAGCACCGGGGAGCTGTTTTTT. This gives the protein CASSYSTGELFF.

Of note for this clone: In the same sample, other DNA sequences code for this CDR3. The chain has TRBV7-9 and TRBJ2-3, with 7 bases lining up with TRBD2. Germline CDR1 SEHNR, CDR2 FQNEAQ (reference sequence). This CDR3 is 14 amino acids long. V lost 5 bases, J lost 4 bases, and 6 bases stayed unmatched. CDR3 region: CASSPSGGADTQYF. The CDR3 DNA is TGTGCCAGCAGCCCTAGCGGTGGGGCAGATACGCAGTATTTT.

The J gene is TRBJ1-4, the V gene TRBV7-9; TRBD1 aligns across 11 bases. V lost 11 bases to trimming and J lost 5 bases; unmatched junction nucleotides: 4. The V gene's germline CDR1 is SEHNR and CDR2 FQNEAQ (reference sequence). The CDR3 loop spans 13 amino acids. The CDR3 DNA reads TGTGCCGGACGGGACAGGGGGAATGAAAAACTGTTTTTT. Its protein is CAGRDRGNEKLFF.

The chain is built from TRBV18 and TRBJ2-3, with 10 bases aligning to TRBD2. Germline V gene lookup returns CDR1 KGHSH and CDR2 LQKENI. After removal of 3 bases from V and 5 bases from J, the junction contained 5 bases not matched to a gene. CDR3 length equals 15 residues. CDR3 DNA: TGTGCCAGCTCACCCACTAGCGGGAAGGGAGATACGCAGTATTTT. It specifies CASSPTSGKGDTQYF.

V and J are TRBV12-5 and TRBJ2-7; 9 bases map to TRBD2. Germline lookup yields CDR1 LGHNT and CDR2 FRNRAP. With V trimmed by 1 base and J by 2 bases, 0 bases remained unmatched. The CDR3 covers 14 residues. CDR3 in DNA: TGTGCTAGTGGTTTGGCTAGCGGGGCCTACGAGCAGTACTTC. Encoded protein: CASGLASGAYEQYF. Filled out from reference TRBV12-5 and TRBJ2-7, the complete variable domain reads DARVTQTPRHKVTEMGQEVTMRCQPILGHNTVFWYRQTMMQGLELLAYFRNRAPLDDSGMPKDRFSAEMPDATLATLKIQPSEPRDSAVYFCASGLASGAYEQYFGPGTRLTVT.

The V call is TRBV9, the J call TRBJ2-3; a possible D gene is TRBD1 (6 bases). The ends were cut back, 3 bases at V and 2 bases at J, with 13 bases in the middle. The CDR3 has 15 amino acids. Germline assignment: CDR1 SGDLS and CDR2 YYNGEE. The CDR3 bases are TGTGCCAGCAGCGGATCGACAGGCTACACAGATACGCAGTATTTT. It is translated as CASSGSTGYTDTQYF.

V is TRBV7-2 and J is TRBJ2-1; TRBD2 agrees at 10 bases. V gave up 4 bases and J gave up 7 bases; unmatched junction bases: 7. The CDR3 is 15 residues long. Germline values: CDR1 SGHTA, CDR2 FQGNSA. Here the CDR3 DNA reads TGTGCCAGCAGCTACTCTAGCGGGAGAGGTAATGAGCAGTTCTTC. Protein sequence: CASSYSSGRGNEQFF.

J is TRBJ1-5 and V is TRBV4-2, with D tentatively TRBD1 (6 bases). The V and J ends lost 1 base and 8 bases respectively, with 24 bases between them. Germline values: CDR1 LGHNA, CDR2 YNFKEQ. CDR3 length equals 18 residues. The CDR3 DNA follows: TGTGCCAGCAGCCAAGTTGGACAGACCCCAAATCTTTGGGAGCCCCAGCATTTT. It codes for CASSQVGQTPNLWEPQHF.

This chain joins TRBV28 and TRBJ1-4; D gene ambiguous. The CDR3 spans 14 residues. Germline lookup yields CDR1 MDHEN and CDR2 SYDVKM. V was shortened by 5 bases and J by 4 bases, with 11 bases between the two germline ends. CDR3 in amino acids: CASSRDSHNEKLFF. The CDR3 DNA follows: TGTGCCAGCAGTCGGGATTCACATAATGAAAAACTGTTTTTT.

V is TRBV11-2 and J is TRBJ1-2, with 8 bases matching TRBD1. The V segment lost 3 bases and the J segment 4 bases; nucleotides outside the gene matches: 4. Germline V gives CDR1 SGHAT, CDR2 FQNNGV. CDR3 length: 14 amino acids. The CDR3 bases are TGTGCCAGCAGCTTGGACAGGGTGGGCTATGGCTACACCTTC. Translated, it gives CASSLDRVGYGYTF.

V and J are TRBV19 and TRBJ2-7; 12 positions match TRBD2. Per germline, CDR1 LNHDA and CDR2 SQIVND (reference sequence). V shed 4 bases and J 1 base; nucleotides not matched to a gene: 5. This CDR3 region has 16 residues. The CDR3 region is CASSRGLAGNSYEQYF. CDR3 coding DNA: TGTGCCAGTAGTAGGGGACTAGCGGGCAATTCCTACGAGCAGTACTTC.

V and J are TRBV5-1 and TRBJ1-1, with 12 nucleotides matching TRBD1. The CDR3 is made up of 15 amino acids. Per the germline V gene, CDR1 is SGHRS and CDR2 is YFSETQ. The V segment lost 3 bases and the J segment 10 bases; nucleotides outside the gene matches: 10. In DNA form, the CDR3 reads TGCGCCAGCAGCTCTTTGGGGGACAGGGGGCTCGGAGCTTTCTTT. Amino acid sequence: CASSSLGDRGLGAFF.

The V and J genes are TRBV6-1 and TRBJ1-3; D might be TRBD1 (6 bases). The CDR3 runs 17 residues. The V end was cut by 4 bases, the J end by 2 bases, with 18 bases between. The V gene's germline CDR1 is MNHNS and CDR2 SASEGT. The chain's CDR3 is CASSGWGRLTTGNTIYF. The CDR3 coding sequence is TGTGCCAGCAGTGGGTGGGGGCGGTTGACTACTGGAAACACCATATATTTT.

V and J are TRBV12-3 or TRBV12-4 and TRBJ1-1; possible D gene TRBD1, 5 bases. The CDR3 has 13 amino acids. V dropped 3 bases and J dropped 6 bases, with 11 bases sitting between them. CDR3 in amino acids: CASSFSGLPEAFF. CDR3 sequence (DNA): TGTGCCAGCAGTTTTTCAGGGCTCCCTGAAGCTTTCTTT.

The chain has TRBV27 and TRBJ1-2; 10 nucleotides line up with TRBD1. Germline CDR1 MNHEY, CDR2 SMNVEV (reference sequence). With 5 bases clipped from V and 5 bases from J, the junction kept 2 bases outside the gene matches. CDR3 length: 13 amino acids. CDR3 coding DNA: TGTGCCAGCAGTCGGGGACAGGGGTATGGCTACACCTTC. Its protein product is CASSRGQGYGYTF.

The chain combines TRBV6-1 with TRBJ1-3; 8 positions agree with TRBD1. The J segment lost 7 bases and the V segment lost 2 bases, leaving 1 base of the junction unmatched. This CDR3 region has 13 residues. Per the germline V gene, CDR1 is MNHNS and CDR2 is SASEGT. The CDR3 reads CASSEYRGNTIYF. The DNA of the CDR3 is TGTGCCAGCAGTGAATACAGGGGGAACACCATATATTTT.

This chain joins TRBV28 and TRBJ2-1; perhaps TRBD1 as D (6 bases). V was clipped by 6 bases and J by 6 bases, with 15 bases between them. From germline, CDR1 is MDHEN and CDR2 SYDVKM. The CDR3 is 14 residues long. DNA for the CDR3: TGTGCCAGCAGCCATCAACAGGGTAGCAATGAGCAGTTCTTC. Its protein product is CASSHQQGSNEQFF.

The table lists this clone with a count of one. This chain links TRBV14 with TRBJ2-1, with D perhaps matching TRBD1 (6 bases). Trimming pared 3 bases from V and 7 bases from J, leaving 13 bases between. The CDR3 is made up of 14 amino acids. CDR1 and CDR2 (germline): SGHDN, FVKESK. The CDR3 nucleotides read TGTGCCAGCAGCCAGGGGGCTGGTTGGAATGAGCAGTTCTTC. It codes for CASSQGAGWNEQFF.

The chain employs TRBV24-1 and TRBJ2-3, with D hard to call. Germline lookup yields CDR1 KGHDR and CDR2 SFDVKD. The CDR3 is made up of 14 amino acids. The V and J ends lost 4 bases and 0 bases respectively, with 7 bases between them. DNA for the CDR3: TGTGCCACCAGTGACTATACTAGCACAGATACGCAGTATTTT. This translates into CATSDYTSTDTQYF.